The sequence of this T cell receptor (beta chain) was determined in a study of T cell responses to AZD1222 COVID-19 vaccine. Study-wide findings and caveats: Donors were mostly white British, more females; clonal diversity possibly underestimated. Increases in Spike-specific TCR breadth and depth were seen after two AZD1222 doses. No day 14 peak samples; only post-peak repertoires were characterized. Baseline antibody screening turned up just a handful of seropositive AZD1222 recipients.

V lost 6 bases and J lost 6; bases outside the gene matches: 12. This CDR3 has 15 amino acids. CDR1 and CDR2 from the germline V gene are MNHEY and SVGAGI. Concerning this clone itself: Antigen unknown.

Some clones are missing from TCRdb's copy, which holds only in-frame ones; the method was immunoSEQ multiplex PCR. This table holds roughly 50,000 clones, about 85% found once. The clonotype comes from an adult in good health. Specimen: peripheral blood, collected on day 0 of AZD1222 vaccination. This chain joins TRBV6-5 and TRBJ2-3; 7 nucleotides line up with TRBD1. The CDR3 reads CASRRQGAGRDTQYF. In DNA form, the CDR3 reads TGTGCCAGCAGAAGACAGGGCGCCGGTAGGGATACGCAGTATTTT.